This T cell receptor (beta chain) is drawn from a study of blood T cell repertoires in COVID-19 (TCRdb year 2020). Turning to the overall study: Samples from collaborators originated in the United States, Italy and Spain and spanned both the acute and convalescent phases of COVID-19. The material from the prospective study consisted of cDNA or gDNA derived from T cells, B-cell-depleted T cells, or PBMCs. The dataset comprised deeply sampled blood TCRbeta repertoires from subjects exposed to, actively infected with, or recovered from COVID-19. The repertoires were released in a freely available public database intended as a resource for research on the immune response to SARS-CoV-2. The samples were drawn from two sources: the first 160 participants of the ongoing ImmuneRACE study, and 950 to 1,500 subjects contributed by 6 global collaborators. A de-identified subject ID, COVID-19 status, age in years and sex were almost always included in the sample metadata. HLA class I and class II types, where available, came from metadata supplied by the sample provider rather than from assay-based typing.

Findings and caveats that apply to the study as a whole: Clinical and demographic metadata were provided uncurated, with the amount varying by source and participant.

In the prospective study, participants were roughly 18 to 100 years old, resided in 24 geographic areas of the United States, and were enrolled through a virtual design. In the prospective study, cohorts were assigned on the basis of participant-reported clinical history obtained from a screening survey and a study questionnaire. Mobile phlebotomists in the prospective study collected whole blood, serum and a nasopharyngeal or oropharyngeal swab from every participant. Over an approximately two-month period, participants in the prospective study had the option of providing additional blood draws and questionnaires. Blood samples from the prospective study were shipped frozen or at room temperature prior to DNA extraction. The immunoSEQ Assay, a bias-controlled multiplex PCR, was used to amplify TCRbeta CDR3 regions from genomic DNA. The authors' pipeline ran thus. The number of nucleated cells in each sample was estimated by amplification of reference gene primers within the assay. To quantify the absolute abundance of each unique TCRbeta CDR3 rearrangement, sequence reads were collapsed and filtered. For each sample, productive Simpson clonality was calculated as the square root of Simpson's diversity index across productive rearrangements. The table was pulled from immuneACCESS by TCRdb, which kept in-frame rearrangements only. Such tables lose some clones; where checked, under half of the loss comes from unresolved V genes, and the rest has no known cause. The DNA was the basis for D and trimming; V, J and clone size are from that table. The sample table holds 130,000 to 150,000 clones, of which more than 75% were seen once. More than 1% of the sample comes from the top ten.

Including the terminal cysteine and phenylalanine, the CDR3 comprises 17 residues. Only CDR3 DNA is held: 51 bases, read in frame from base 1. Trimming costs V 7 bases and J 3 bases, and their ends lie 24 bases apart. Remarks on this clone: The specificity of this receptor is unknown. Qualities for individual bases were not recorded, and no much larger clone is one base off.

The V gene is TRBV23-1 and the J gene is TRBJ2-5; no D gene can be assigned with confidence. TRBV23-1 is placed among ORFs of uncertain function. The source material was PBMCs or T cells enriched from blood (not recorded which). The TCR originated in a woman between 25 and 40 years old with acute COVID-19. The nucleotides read TGCGCCAGCACCCCCCCTGGGCAGCTCTCCTCGGAAGAGACCCAGTACTTC. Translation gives CASTPPGQLSSEETQYF.